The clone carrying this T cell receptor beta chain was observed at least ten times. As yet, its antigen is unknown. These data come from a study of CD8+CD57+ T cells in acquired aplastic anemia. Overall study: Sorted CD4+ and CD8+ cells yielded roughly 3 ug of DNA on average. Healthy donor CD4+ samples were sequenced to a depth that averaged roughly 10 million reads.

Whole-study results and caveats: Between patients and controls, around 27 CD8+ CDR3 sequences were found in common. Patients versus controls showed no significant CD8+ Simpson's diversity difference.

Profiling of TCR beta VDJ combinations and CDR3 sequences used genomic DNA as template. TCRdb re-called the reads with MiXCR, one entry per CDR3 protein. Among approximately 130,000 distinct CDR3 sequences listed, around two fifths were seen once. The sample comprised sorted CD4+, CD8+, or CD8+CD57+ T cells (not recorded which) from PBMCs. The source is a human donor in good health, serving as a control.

CDR3 nucleotide sequence: TGCAGTGCCTGGGTTATGGGGGGGGATGAAGCTTTCTTT. It encodes CSAWVMGGDEAFF. The chain carries TRBV20-1 and TRBJ1-1; the D gene is possibly TRBD1 (5 bases). The CDR3 totals 13 residues. The V gene lost 6 bases and the J gene lost 7 bases, with 18 bases spanning the gap. Germline loops: CDR1 DFQATT, CDR2 SNEGSKA (reference sequence).